The following is a TCR beta chain sequence with its context. There is no known antigen for this receptor. It has no much larger one-base neighbor in the sample; base qualities were not kept. Participants in the prospective study were aged 18 to 89 years, lived in approximately 26 United States geographic areas, and enrolled through a virtual design. In the prospective study, participants were assigned to cohorts based on the clinical history participants reported in a screening survey and a study questionnaire. In the prospective study, mobile phlebotomists collected whole blood, serum and a nasopharyngeal or oropharyngeal swab from each participant. Prospective study participants could optionally give additional blood draws and questionnaires over an approximately two-month period. Before DNA extraction, blood samples from the prospective study were shipped at room temperature or frozen. The germline V gene supplies CDR1 MDHEN and CDR2 SYDVKM. The germline ends are 14 bases apart after V is trimmed by 6 bases and J by 11 bases. The CDR3 sequence holds 12 residues, the cysteine and phenylalanine included. Only the CDR3 portion is preserved as DNA: 36 bases, with reading frame beginning at the first base.

The sample originates from a study of blood T cell repertoires in COVID-19 (TCRdb year 2020). Looking at the study overall: ImmuneRACE Cohort 3 recovered participants were defined by two consecutive negative NP/OP PCR tests, healthcare professional clearance, or symptom resolution. Nearly every sample came with metadata listing a de-identified subject ID, COVID-19 status, age in years and sex. Subjects who had been exposed to COVID-19, were actively infected with it, or had recovered from it provided the deeply sampled blood TCRbeta repertoires that made up the dataset. Collaborator samples came from the United States, Italy and Spain and covered acute and convalescent phases of COVID-19. The samples were drawn from the first 160 participants of the ongoing ImmuneRACE study and from over 950 subjects provided by 6 global collaborators. The prospective study material was composed of cDNA or gDNA derived from T cells, B-cell-depleted T cells, or PBMCs. Where HLA class I and class II types were available, the types were taken from metadata supplied by the sample provider, not from assay-based typing. The repertoires were released in a freely available public database meant as a resource for research on the immune response to SARS-CoV-2.

TCRbeta CDR3 regions were amplified from genomic DNA using the immunoSEQ Assay, a bias-controlled multiplex PCR. The source study handled its data this way. Nucleated cell counts per sample were estimated from amplification of reference gene primers within the assay. To quantify the absolute abundance of each unique TCRbeta CDR3 rearrangement, sequence reads were collapsed and filtered. For each sample, productive Simpson clonality was calculated as the square root of Simpson's diversity index across productive rearrangements. In TCRdb, the immuneACCESS table is reduced to in-frame sequences with V and J assigned. These tables do not hold every clone; where another copy was compared, an unresolved V gene accounts for under half, and the others remain unexplained. From that table come the V and J calls and clone size; the DNA was used to work out D and trimming. The sample data list under 200,000 clones, and around 87% of these were observed just once. Of the sample, approximately 25% is held by the ten largest clones.

Study-level results and caveats: The amount of clinical and demographic metadata varied by source and participant and was provided uncurated.

The rearrangement joined TRBV28 to TRBJ1-5, and possibly TRBD1, on 6 matching bases. The clonotype comes from a woman between 40 and 50 years old in a cohort exposed to, infected with or recovered from COVID-19 (not recorded which). The sequenced sample consisted of PBMCs or T cells enriched from blood (not recorded which). This receptor has the CDR3 CASRPSGQSQHF. The bases read TGTGCCAGCAGACCGAGTGGACAGTCCCAGCATTTT. The CDR3 plus the reference TRBV28 and TRBJ1-5 genes for the other parts give the full variable domain: DVKVTQSSRYLVKRTGEKVFLECVQDMDHENMFWYRQDPGLGLRLIYFSYDVKMKEKGDIPEGYSVSREKKERFSLILESASTNQTSMYLCASRPSGQSQHFGDGTRLSIL.